The present entry profiles one T cell receptor (beta chain) with its context. Its target is not known. This record comes from a study of shared clonotypes between healthy human individuals. Across the whole study: CD8 memory received one plate per donor, CD8 naive two, CD4 memory three and CD4 naive three.

Profiling relied on immunoSEQ multiplex PCR, and the TCRdb table lists in-frame clones only, not all of them. The sample holds about 960,000 clones, over 75% seen once. Regarding the study as a whole: Non-shared clonotypes displayed generation probabilities falling below those of clonotypes present in all four donors. A handful of donors showed sharing of approximately 5% of naive CD4 clonotypes.

Those who donated, Caucasian adults without exception, all lived in Nashville, Tennessee. Trimming removed 0 bases at V and 3 bases at J, with 10 bases between. Germline V gene data show CDR1 as SGDLS and CDR2 as YYNGEE. The CDR3 spans 14 residues. The rearrangement links TRBV9 to TRBJ2-7; no firm D call. The sample was memory CD4+ T cells sorted from blood. Subset: CD45RA-negative fraction. The sequence was collected from a man aged 18 to 30 in good health. This CDR3 reads CASSVGSSIYEQYF. CDR3 coding DNA: TGTGCCAGCAGCGTAGGCAGCAGCATCTACGAGCAGTACTTC.